Following are 22 T cell receptor beta chains from one sample sequenced in a study of CD8 T cells in ankylosing spondylitis. TCRdb independently ran MiXCR on the 5' RACE reads; one entry per CDR3 protein. The data hold 300,000 to 350,000 distinct CDR3 sequences, with about 15% observed a single time. The sequenced sample was blood, either unsorted or a sorted T cell fraction (not recorded which). Source of these receptors: a male donor with ankylosing spondylitis or in good health (not recorded which).

This clonotype was seen at least ten times. CDR3 protein: CASSPPTGTDTQYF. The CDR3 nucleotides are TGTGCCAGCAGTCCGCCGACAGGCACAGATACGCAGTATTTT. V is TRBV12-3 or TRBV12-4 and J is TRBJ2-3; weak D call: TRBD1 (5 bases). The CDR3 extends over 14 amino acids. Trimming shortened V by 5 bases and J by 1 base, and 10 bases separated the two germline ends.

This clonotype was seen repeatedly, ten times or more. The rearrangement joins TRBV12-3 or TRBV12-4 to TRBJ2-3; 8 bases are shared with TRBD2. The ends lost 6 bases at V and 11 bases at J; junction bases unmatched: 10. The CDR3 has 13 residues. CDR3 amino acids: CASRRVSGNMQYF. In DNA form, the CDR3 reads TGTGCCAGCAGGCGCGTTAGCGGGAATATGCAGTATTTT.

The gene calls are TRBV20-1 and TRBJ2-3; tentatively, D is TRBD2 (7 bases). Trimming cost V 1 base and J 0 bases, with 20 bases left between them. From germline, CDR1 is DFQATT and CDR2 SNEGSKA (reference sequence). The CDR3 is made up of 18 amino acids. The CDR3 bases are TGCAGTGCTAGAGGGGTGGGAGGTGGGGGGGCCAGCACAGATACGCAGTATTTT. It is translated as CSARGVGGGGASTDTQYF.

This clonotype was counted between two and nine times. The chain links TRBV27 to TRBJ2-7; 7 nucleotides match TRBD1. Trimming took 5 bases from V and 7 from J; bases not matched to a gene: 14. CDR1 MNHEY and CDR2 SMNVEV come from the germline V gene (reference sequence). The length of the CDR3 is 15 residues. The CDR3 bases are TGTGCCAGCAGTCCTGCCGGGACAGTAATTCAAGAGCAGTACTTC. This codes for CASSPAGTVIQEQYF.

This clonotype was seen a handful of times. The chain has TRBV5-1 and TRBJ2-3; either TRBD1 or TRBD2 may fit D (6 bases each). The CDR3 runs 15 residues. V dropped 6 bases and J dropped 1 base, with 15 bases sitting between them. From germline, CDR1 is SGHRS and CDR2 YFSETQ. In nucleotides, the CDR3 is TGCGCCAGCACCTGGGGGGCCCCCGGCACAGATACGCAGTATTTT. As protein: CASTWGAPGTDTQYF.

There are a few counts of this clonotype. The rearrangement uses TRBV4-2 and TRBJ2-7; D may be TRBD2 (5 bases). Per germline, CDR1 LGHNA and CDR2 YNFKEQ. V was pared by 1 base and J by 5 bases, with 9 bases between. The CDR3 length is 13 residues. In DNA form, the CDR3 reads TGTGCCAGCAGCCAAGGAGGGCGGGACGAGCAGTACTTC. Its protein is CASSQGGRDEQYF.

The CDR3 sequence is CASNRGSYEQYF. CDR3 sequence (DNA): TGTGCCAGCAACAGGGGAAGCTACGAGCAGTACTTC. The chain employs TRBV6-1 and TRBJ2-7, with 7 bases matching TRBD1. The CDR3 loop spans 12 amino acids. The germline V gene encodes CDR1 MNHNS and CDR2 SASEGT. V lost 7 bases, J lost 3 bases, and 3 bases stayed unmatched.

This clonotype was detected only a few times. The chain combines TRBV3-1 with TRBJ2-4; possibly TRBD1 for D (6 bases). Trimming left V 8 bases short and J 0 bases short, with 14 bases between. The CDR3 contains 15 residues. Germline lookup yields CDR1 LGHDT and CDR2 YNNKEL (reference sequence). The CDR3 region has the DNA TGTGCCAGCGGGGAACAGGGTAGAGCCAAAAACATTCAGTACTTC. Encoded protein: CASGEQGRAKNIQYF.

This clonotype showed up just a few times. The chain joins TRBV20-1 to TRBJ2-3; D not resolved. V was trimmed by 0 bases and J by 2 bases, leaving 12 bases between them. Germline V gene lookup returns CDR1 DFQATT and CDR2 SNEGSKA (reference sequence). The CDR3 has 15 residues. CDR3 DNA sequence: TGCAGTGCTAGAGATTCGCGTGATAACACAGATACGCAGTATTTT. As protein: CSARDSRDNTDTQYF.

This clonotype was found a few times. The gene calls are TRBV3-1 and TRBJ2-3; no definite D call. Trimming left V 0 bases short and J 1 base short, with 5 bases between. Germline V lookup: CDR1 LGHDT, CDR2 YNNKEL (reference sequence). This CDR3 has 14 residues. CDR3 in amino acids: CASSQDAGTDTQYF. The CDR3 DNA is TGTGCCAGCAGCCAAGATGCCGGCACAGATACGCAGTATTTT.

The rearrangement uses TRBV6-1 and TRBJ2-5; possibly TRBD2 for D (6 bases). From germline, CDR1 is MNHNS and CDR2 SASEGT. The CDR3 has 15 residues. With 6 bases removed from V and 2 bases from J, the gap between germline ends came to 16 bases. CDR3 sequence reads: CASRKQRAQQETQYF. The CDR3 DNA is TGTGCCAGCAGAAAACAGCGGGCCCAGCAAGAGACCCAGTACTTC.

This clonotype was counted between two and nine times. The V call is TRBV5-1, the J call TRBJ2-7; weak D call: TRBD2 (7 bases). Germline V gene lookup returns CDR1 SGHRS and CDR2 YFSETQ. V dropped 1 base and J dropped 4 bases, with 12 bases sitting between them. This CDR3 region has 14 residues. The chain's CDR3 is CASSLSAGAYEQYF. DNA for the CDR3: TGCGCCAGCAGCTTGAGTGCGGGGGCATACGAGCAGTACTTC.

This clonotype appeared a few times. The chain links TRBV20-1 to TRBJ2-1; 10 bases map to TRBD2. CDR1 and CDR2 from the germline V gene are DFQATT and SNEGSKA (reference sequence). This CDR3 is 14 amino acids long. The V and J ends lost 0 bases and 8 bases, in that order; junction bases with no gene match: 4. This chain's CDR3 is CSARETSGNHEQFF. CDR3 sequence (DNA): TGCAGTGCTAGAGAAACTAGCGGGAATCATGAGCAGTTCTTC.

This clonotype occurred a few times. The V gene is TRBV11-2, the J gene TRBJ2-3; D is uncertain. The length of the CDR3 is 13 residues. V lost 5 bases to trimming and J lost 5 bases, with 11 bases between them. CDR1 SGHAT and CDR2 FQNNGV come from the germline V gene. Here the CDR3 DNA reads TGTGCCAGCAGCCAGATGGAAGGAGATACGCAGTATTTT. Amino acid sequence: CASSQMEGDTQYF.

The chain links TRBV11-3 to TRBJ1-1, with D tentatively TRBD1 (6 bases). The CDR3 totals 14 residues. Trimming pared 3 bases from V and 1 base from J, leaving 9 bases between. CDR1 is SGHNT and CDR2 is YENEEA in the germline V gene. CDR3 sequence reads: CASSFVGGNTEAFF. The DNA of the CDR3 is TGTGCCAGCAGCTTCGTAGGGGGGAACACTGAAGCTTTCTTT. The whole variable domain, remainder taken from reference TRBV11-3 and TRBJ1-1, is EAGVVQSPRYKIIEKKQPVAFWCNPISGHNTLYWYLQNLGQGPELLIRYENEEAVDDSQLPKDRFSAERLKGVDSTLKIQPAELGDSAVYLCASSFVGGNTEAFFGQGTRLTVV.

This clonotype was recorded a few times. The genes are TRBV4-1 and TRBJ1-4; no reliable D call. Trimming removed 6 bases from V and 7 bases from J, with 15 bases in between. The length of the CDR3 is 14 residues. Germline V gene lookup returns CDR1 MGHRA and CDR2 YSYEKL. DNA for the CDR3: TGCGCCAGCAGGTCACTCAGAAGTGGTGAAAAACTGTTTTTT. Protein product: CASRSLRSGEKLFF.

This clonotype was observed a handful of times. V and J are TRBV20-1 and TRBJ1-3; D uncertain. Trimming stripped 3 bases from V and 4 bases from J, with 7 bases between. This CDR3 region has 12 residues. Germline V gene lookup returns CDR1 DFQATT and CDR2 SNEGSKA (reference sequence). The CDR3 region is CSASSGGNTIYF. The CDR3 nucleotides read TGCAGTGCTAGTTCAGGAGGAAACACCATATATTTT.

V gene TRBV12-3 or TRBV12-4 combines with J gene TRBJ2-3, with a weak D call TRBD2 (5 bases). Trimming removed 6 bases from V and 1 base from J, with 17 bases in between. The CDR3 sequence is 16 residues long. CDR3 bases: TGTGCCAGCAGCCCTGGGCTAGAAGCGGGCACAGATACGCAGTATTTT. Residues: CASSPGLEAGTDTQYF.

The CDR3 DNA reads as TGTGCCAGCAGCCAAGATTTGAGACAGGGGGCCAATGAGCAGTTCTTC. Translation gives CASSQDLRQGANEQFF. V is TRBV4-2 and J is TRBJ2-1, with 10 bases fitting TRBD1. The CDR3 is 16 amino acids. Per germline, CDR1 LGHNA and CDR2 YNFKEQ. V trimming: 0 bases; J trimming: 6 bases; junction bases outside the gene matches: 5.

This clonotype has only a few counts. V gene TRBV2 combines with J gene TRBJ1-4; maybe TRBD1 (6 bases). The CDR3 runs 15 residues. Trimming took off 6 bases at V and 0 bases at J, with 11 bases between the two ends. Germline-derived CDR1 and CDR2 are SNHLY and FYNNEI. The CDR3 sequence is CASRKGVATNEKLFF. The CDR3 DNA reads TGTGCCAGCAGGAAGGGGGTTGCAACTAATGAAAAACTGTTTTTT.

The V and J genes are TRBV20-1 and TRBJ1-1; D is unresolved. From germline, CDR1 is DFQATT and CDR2 SNEGSKA (reference sequence). Trimming pared 6 bases from V and 6 bases from J, leaving 14 bases between. This CDR3 has 12 residues. DNA of the CDR3: TGCAGTGCCCCCACCCTCGTCGCTGAAGCTTTCTTT. It codes for CSAPTLVAEAFF.

This clonotype was seen a few times. The J gene is TRBJ2-3, the V gene TRBV5-1, with D uncertain. With 6 bases removed from V and 5 bases from J, the gap between germline ends came to 7 bases. CDR1 is SGHRS, CDR2 YFSETQ, per germline. This CDR3 has 11 residues. CDR3 protein: CASTSEDTQYF. CDR3 bases: TGCGCCAGCACCTCAGAAGATACGCAGTATTTT.